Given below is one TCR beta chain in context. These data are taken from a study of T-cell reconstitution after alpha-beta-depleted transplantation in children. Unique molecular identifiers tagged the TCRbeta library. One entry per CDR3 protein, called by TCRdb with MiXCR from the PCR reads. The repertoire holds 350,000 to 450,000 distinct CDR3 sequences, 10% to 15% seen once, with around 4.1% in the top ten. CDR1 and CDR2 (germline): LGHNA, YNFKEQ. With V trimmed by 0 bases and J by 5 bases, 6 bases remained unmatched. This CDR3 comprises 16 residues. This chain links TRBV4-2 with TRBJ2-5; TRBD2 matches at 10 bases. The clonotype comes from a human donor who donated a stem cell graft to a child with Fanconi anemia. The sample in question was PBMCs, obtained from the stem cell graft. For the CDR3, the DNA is TGTGCCAGCAGCCAAGATCTAGCGGGGGCAAGGGAGACCCAGTACTTC. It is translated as CASSQDLAGARETQYF.